The T cell receptor beta chain described here comes from a study of technical replicates of blood from a handful of donors (dated by TCRdb to 2016 to 2017). Preparation of the library involved the immunoSEQ multiplex PCR assay. In its TCRdb copy, this immuneACCESS table keeps in-frame sequences only and misses some clones. Where compared with another copy, unresolved V genes explain less than half of these, and the others have no known cause. Within this sample are some 87,000 clones, with 97% of them counted one time only. More than 0.15% of the sample is held by the ten biggest clonotypes. V gives up 1 base and J gives up 1 base, and the segment between their germline ends measures 10 bases. CDR1 LGHNA and CDR2 YNFKEQ are derived from the germline V gene. The CDR3 goes from the cysteine to the phenylalanine over 16 residues. The read is trimmed to its CDR3 DNA, 48 bases read in frame from base 1.

Notes on this clone: Its antigen is not yet known. No much larger clone is present one base from it, and per-base qualities are unavailable.

The chain joins TRBV4-2 to TRBJ2-2; tentative D gene TRBD2, with 6 bases matching. This receptor was taken from a human donor in good health. Sequenced input: T cells isolated from PBMCs. The DNA is as follows: TGTGCCAGCAGCCAAGGGTGGCGGGAGAACACCGGGGAGCTGTTTTTT. It translates as CASSQGWRENTGELFF.